Listed below are T cell receptor beta chains from one sample, sequenced in a study of CD8 T cells in Susac syndrome. TCRdb itself ran the immunoSEQ multiplex PCR reads through MiXCR, one entry per CDR3 protein. Of around 160,000 distinct CDR3 sequences in the sample, about 94% were seen once. Source material: CD4+ T cells from PBMCs. These receptors were taken from a human donor in good health. The CDR3 runs from the conserved cysteine through the conserved F or W. The D gene is left open where the match is weak. A clone size is listed for some rows: how often the clone was seen (once, few, many), or a class if it is expanded.

V gene,J gene,CDR3 length,D gene,clone size,CDR3 DNA,CDR3 protein
TRBV6-2/TRBV6-3,TRBJ2-2,15,NA,NA,TGTGCCAGCAGTTTTCGACAGAGTAACACCGGGGAGCTGTTTTTT,CASSFRQSNTGELFF
TRBV18,TRBJ2-5,13,NA,NA,TGTGCCAGCTCGCTTCTACTAGGGGAGACCCAGTACTTC,CASSLLLGETQYF
TRBV5-6,TRBJ1-1,15,NA,NA,TGTGCCAGCAGCTTCTTCCGACTGGACAGCCCTGAAGCTTTCTTT,CASSFFRLDSPEAFF
TRBV29-1,TRBJ2-5,12,NA,NA,TGCAGCGCCGGACGTCTACAAGAGACCCAGTACTTC,CSAGRLQETQYF
TRBV13,TRBJ1-2,11,NA,NA,TGTGCCAGCAGCCACAAGGGGGGCTACACCTTC,CASSHKGGYTF
TRBV29-1,TRBJ1-1,11,NA,NA,TGCAGCGTTGATCCCGGCGCGGGGGCTTTCTTT,CSVDPGAGAFF
TRBV9,TRBJ1-1,14,NA,once,TGTGCCAGCAGCGTAGAGGCGATGAACACTGAAGCTTTCTTT,CASSVEAMNTEAFF
TRBV9,TRBJ2-1,16,TRBD2,NA,TGTGCCAGCAGCTCCGGGACTAGCGGCTCCTACAATGAGCAGTTCTTC,CASSSGTSGSYNEQFF
TRBV9,TRBJ2-3,15,NA,NA,TGTGCCAGCAGCGTAGCGGGGGGCGTCTCAGATACGCAGTATTTT,CASSVAGGVSDTQYF
TRBV7-9,TRBJ1-5,12,NA,NA,TGTGCCAGCAGCTTAGCTGTGAACCCCCAGCATTTT,CASSLAVNPQHF
TRBV19,TRBJ1-5,15,NA,NA,TGTGCCAGTAGTATAGTGGGCCAGGGCTATCAGCCCCAGCATTTT,CASSIVGQGYQPQHF
TRBV6-2/TRBV6-3,TRBJ1-5,14,NA,NA,TGTGCCAGCAGATTACAGGGTAGGAGTCAGCCCCAGCATTTT,CASRLQGRSQPQHF
TRBV20-1,TRBJ2-4,14,TRBD1,NA,TGCAGTGCTCTACCTCCGGGACAGAAAAACATTCAGTACTTC,CSALPPGQKNIQYF
TRBV20-1,TRBJ1-5,13,NA,NA,TGCAGTGCTAGAGGCCGCCTGGATCAGCCCCAGCATTTT,CSARGRLDQPQHF
TRBV19,TRBJ1-2,13,NA,NA,TGTGCCAGTAGCGAGGACGGATACTATGGCTACACCTTC,CASSEDGYYGYTF
TRBV6-5,TRBJ2-6,16,NA,NA,TGTGCCAGCAGCTCAATCGCAGTGACTGGGGCCAACGTCCTGACTTTC,CASSSIAVTGANVLTF
TRBV7-6,TRBJ1-5,17,NA,NA,TGTGCCAGCAGCTTATATGCCGGCGAGGACAGAAATCAGCCCCAGCATTTT,CASSLYAGEDRNQPQHF
TRBV6-2/TRBV6-3,TRBJ2-5,14,NA,NA,TGTGCCAGCAGTTACGAATCAGGTACTGGGACCCAGTACTTC,CASSYESGTGTQYF
TRBV23-1,TRBJ2-7,14,NA,NA,TGCGCCAGCAGTCAAGGGACAAAGTCCTACGAGCAGTACTTC,CASSQGTKSYEQYF
TRBV20-1,TRBJ2-7,15,TRBD1,NA,TGCAGTGCTAGAGATCCGCGACAGGGGTCCTACGAGCAGTACTTC,CSARDPRQGSYEQYF
TRBV20-1,TRBJ2-2,13,NA,NA,TGCAGTGCTCCGACTATAAACACCGGGGAGCTGTTTTTT,CSAPTINTGELFF
TRBV29-1,TRBJ1-1,14,NA,NA,TGCAGCGTCACAAAGGCTTCGGGGGCGACTGAAGCTTTCTTT,CSVTKASGATEAFF
TRBV20-1,TRBJ2-3,14,TRBD2,NA,TGCAGTGCTAGTCCGGGGGGGATCACAGATACGCAGTATTTT,CSASPGGITDTQYF
TRBV9,TRBJ1-1,11,NA,NA,TGTGCCAGCAGCGTAGGTGGCAAAGCTTTCTTT,CASSVGGKAFF
TRBV29-1,TRBJ2-5,16,NA,NA,TGCAGCGTTCTTGAAGGTGTACAGGACCTCGGGGAGACCCAGTACTTC,CSVLEGVQDLGETQYF
TRBV20-1,TRBJ2-1,15,TRBD2,NA,TGCAGTGCTAGAGTACTAGCGGGGGGAGGAAATGAGCAGTTCTTC,CSARVLAGGGNEQFF
TRBV18,TRBJ2-3,11,NA,few,TGTGCCAGCTCACCGGCAGATACGCAGTATTTT,CASSPADTQYF
TRBV9,TRBJ2-3,15,NA,once,TGTGCCAGCAGCGGACCGGGACTCAGCACAGATACGCAGTATTTT,CASSGPGLSTDTQYF
TRBV6-4,TRBJ1-2,14,NA,NA,TGTGCCAGCAGTCCAACTGGGGTCGGCTATGGCTACACCTTC,CASSPTGVGYGYTF
TRBV3-1,TRBJ1-2,13,NA,NA,TGTGCCAGCAGCCAAGATCTTGGTGGAGGCTACACCTTC,CASSQDLGGGYTF
TRBV15,TRBJ2-7,18,NA,NA,TGTGCCACCAGCAGAGTAGCAGGAGGGCAGGGAAAACTCCACGAGCAGTACTTC,CATSRVAGGQGKLHEQYF
TRBV5-1,TRBJ2-7,14,NA,NA,TGCGCCAGCAGCTTGGCAGCAGGGTATGAGGAGCAGTACTTC,CASSLAAGYEEQYF
TRBV7-2,TRBJ2-1,15,NA,NA,TGTGCCAGCAGGCTAGTATCGGGGTTCGACAATGAGCAGTTCTTC,CASRLVSGFDNEQFF
TRBV23-1,TRBJ2-3,16,TRBD1,once,TGCGCCAGCAGTCCGCCCGGGACAGGGTTTGAAGATACGCAGTATTTT,CASSPPGTGFEDTQYF
TRBV30,TRBJ2-5,14,NA,NA,TGTGCCTGGAGTGTCACAGCATCGGGAGAGACCCAGTACTTC,CAWSVTASGETQYF
TRBV4-1,TRBJ2-1,15,TRBD2,once,TGCGCCAGCAGCCAAGCGGGGGGGCCGGGGAATGAGCAGTTCTTC,CASSQAGGPGNEQFF
TRBV7-9,TRBJ1-2,12,TRBD1,NA,TGTGCCTTTCAGGGGACAGACTATGGCTACACCTTC,CAFQGTDYGYTF
TRBV9,TRBJ2-1,15,NA,NA,TGTGCCAGCAGCGTAGGGTCGGGGGTCTACAATGAGCAGTTCTTC,CASSVGSGVYNEQFF
TRBV2,TRBJ1-5,15,NA,NA,TGTGCCAGCAGTGAAGGCCGGGCAGAAGGACAGCCCCAGCATTTT,CASSEGRAEGQPQHF
TRBV20-1,TRBJ1-1,14,NA,NA,TGCAGTGCTAGAGTAGTGAAACTAGGCGCTGAAGCTTTCTTT,CSARVVKLGAEAFF
TRBV9,TRBJ2-7,11,NA,NA,TGTGCCAGCAGCGAGGACTACGAGCAGTACTTC,CASSEDYEQYF
TRBV7-8,TRBJ2-1,15,TRBD1,NA,TGTGCCAGCAGCTTAGGGATAGACAGGGTCCATGAGCAGTTCTTC,CASSLGIDRVHEQFF
TRBV19,TRBJ2-6,18,TRBD1,once,TGTGCCAGTAGTATAGCCGGGACAGGGGGCACTGGGGCCAACGTCCTGACTTTC,CASSIAGTGGTGANVLTF
TRBV20-1,TRBJ2-1,15,NA,NA,TGCAGTGCTAGAAAGGCGGCGGGCCCAGGCAATGAGCAGTTCTTC,CSARKAAGPGNEQFF
TRBV2,TRBJ1-1,12,NA,NA,TGTGCCAGCAGAACAGGGTTCACTGAAGCTTTCTTT,CASRTGFTEAFF
TRBV27,TRBJ2-5,15,NA,few,TGTGCCAGCAGTTCGAAAGGGAAGCTCCCGTGGACCCAGTACTTC,CASSSKGKLPWTQYF
TRBV29-1,TRBJ2-7,12,TRBD1,NA,TGCAGCGTTGCCCGACAGGGCTACGAGCAGTACTTC,CSVARQGYEQYF
TRBV4-1,TRBJ2-7,13,TRBD1,NA,TGCGCCAGCAGCCGGGGACAGCAGGACGAGCAGTACTTC,CASSRGQQDEQYF
TRBV18,TRBJ2-7,13,NA,NA,TGTGCCAGCTCACCCAGGCAGCTCGAGGAGCAGTACTTC,CASSPRQLEEQYF
TRBV20-1,TRBJ1-2,13,NA,NA,TGCAGTGCTACGGACCCAACAGGGTATGGCTACACCTTC,CSATDPTGYGYTF
TRBV12-3/TRBV12-4,TRBJ2-7,13,NA,NA,TGTGCCAGCAGGAGGGACACCTCCTACGAGCAGTACTTC,CASRRDTSYEQYF
TRBV2,TRBJ1-3,15,NA,NA,TGTGCCAGCTCCTATTACGGGGGATCTGGAAACACCATATATTTT,CASSYYGGSGNTIYF
TRBV6-2/TRBV6-3,TRBJ1-5,13,NA,NA,TGTGCCAGCACAGACCGACGCAATCAGCCCCAGCATTTT,CASTDRRNQPQHF
TRBV21-1,TRBJ2-1,15,NA,NA,TGTGCCAGCAGCAATCTGTCCAGGGGAGGGCATGAGCAGTTCTTC,CASSNLSRGGHEQFF
TRBV23-1,TRBJ1-1,14,TRBD1,NA,TGCGCCAGCAGGGTACCCGGGACAGCAAGTGAAGCTTTCTTT,CASRVPGTASEAFF
TRBV20-1,TRBJ2-7,14,TRBD2,NA,TGCAGTGCTAGCGGACTAGCGGGGGGTAGGGAGCAGTACTTC,CSASGLAGGREQYF
TRBV6-2/TRBV6-3,TRBJ2-1,12,NA,NA,TGTGCCAGCACCTTGCCTCCAAATGAGCAGTTCTTC,CASTLPPNEQFF
TRBV3-1,TRBJ1-2,14,NA,NA,TGTGCCAGCAGCGGGCTGAGGCCTAACTATGGCTACACCTTC,CASSGLRPNYGYTF
TRBV23-1,TRBJ2-7,16,TRBD1,NA,TGCGCCAGCAGTCAGCCCGACAGGGGACGCTCCTACGAGCAGTACTTC,CASSQPDRGRSYEQYF
TRBV4-3,TRBJ2-3,16,NA,NA,TGCGCCAGCAGCCAAGGGTCGAGGGGCCGCACAGATACGCAGTATTTT,CASSQGSRGRTDTQYF